This T cell receptor beta chain derives from a study of circulating and synovial CD4+ cells in juvenile arthritis. V shed 5 bases, J shed 3 bases, and the junction held 4 bases outside the gene matches. CDR1 and CDR2 from the germline V gene are SGHTA and FQGTGA. This CDR3 contains 14 residues. Generated by immunoSEQ multiplex PCR, the TCRdb table keeps only in-frame clones and is missing some. This table has just over 35,000 clones, over 85% appearing once. Findings and caveats of the study: Some such blood samples were as oligoclonal as synovium. These blood cells shared more CDR3 sequences with synovium than bulk blood.

As to this clone: Its antigen is not identified.

Sequencing used CD4+ T cells from blood. The chain recombines TRBV7-3 with TRBJ2-1; the match to TRBD1 covers 7 bases. The origin of this receptor is a human donor with juvenile idiopathic arthritis. The CDR3 coding sequence is TGTGCCAGCAGCCCTGACAGGGACTACAATGAGCAGTTCTTC. It is translated as CASSPDRDYNEQFF. Based on the CDR3 plus reference TRBV7-3 and TRBJ2-1, the full variable domain is GAGVSQTPSNKVTEKGKYVELRCDPISGHTALYWYRQSLGQGPEFLIYFQGTGAADDSGLPNDRFFAVRPEGSVSTLKIQRTERGDSAVYLCASSPDRDYNEQFFGPGTRLTVL.